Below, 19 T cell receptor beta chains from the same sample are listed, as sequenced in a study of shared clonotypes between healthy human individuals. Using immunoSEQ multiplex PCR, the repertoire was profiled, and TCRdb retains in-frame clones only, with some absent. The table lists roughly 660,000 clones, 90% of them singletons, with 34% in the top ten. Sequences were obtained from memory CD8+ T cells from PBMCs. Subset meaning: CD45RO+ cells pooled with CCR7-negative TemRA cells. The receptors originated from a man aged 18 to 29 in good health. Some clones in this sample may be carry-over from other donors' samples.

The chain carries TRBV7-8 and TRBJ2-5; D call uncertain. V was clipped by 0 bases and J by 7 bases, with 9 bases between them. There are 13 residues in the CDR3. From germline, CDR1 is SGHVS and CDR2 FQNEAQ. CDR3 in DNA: TGTGCCAGCAGCTTAGCGGAGCCGGGGACCCAGTACTTC. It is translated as CASSLAEPGTQYF. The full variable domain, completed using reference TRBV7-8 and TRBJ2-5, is GAGVSQSPRYKVAKRGQDVALRCDPISGHVSLFWYQQALGQGPEFLTYFQNEAQLDKSGLPSDRFFAERPEGSVSTLKIQRTQQEDSAVYLCASSLAEPGTQYFGPGTRLLVL.

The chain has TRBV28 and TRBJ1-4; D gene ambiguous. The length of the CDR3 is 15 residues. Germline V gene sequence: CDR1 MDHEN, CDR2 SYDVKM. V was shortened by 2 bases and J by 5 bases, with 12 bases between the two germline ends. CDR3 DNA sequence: TGTGCCAGCAGTTTAACCGGGGTCTTGAATGAAAAACTGTTTTTT. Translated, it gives CASSLTGVLNEKLFF.

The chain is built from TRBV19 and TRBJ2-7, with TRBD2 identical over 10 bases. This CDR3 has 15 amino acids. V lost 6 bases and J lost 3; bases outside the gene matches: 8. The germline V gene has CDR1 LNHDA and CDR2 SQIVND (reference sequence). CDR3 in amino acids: CASSLSTSGIYEQYF. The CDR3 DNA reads TGTGCCAGTAGCCTGTCAACTAGCGGGATCTACGAGCAGTACTTC.

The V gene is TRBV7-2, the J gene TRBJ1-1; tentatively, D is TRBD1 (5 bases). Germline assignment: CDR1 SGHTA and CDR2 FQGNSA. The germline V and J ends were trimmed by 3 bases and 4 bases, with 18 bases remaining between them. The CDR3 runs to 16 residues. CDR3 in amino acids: CASSFLLEGLGTEAFF. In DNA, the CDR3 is TGTGCCAGCAGCTTCCTTCTGGAGGGGCTGGGCACTGAAGCTTTCTTT.

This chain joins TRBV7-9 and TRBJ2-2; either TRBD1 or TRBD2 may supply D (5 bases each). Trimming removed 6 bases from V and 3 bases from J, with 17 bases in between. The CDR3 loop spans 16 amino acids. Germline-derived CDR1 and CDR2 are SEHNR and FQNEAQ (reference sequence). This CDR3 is CASSPRGRHYTGELFF. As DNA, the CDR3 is TGTGCCAGCAGTCCCCGGGGCAGACATTACACCGGGGAGCTGTTTTTT. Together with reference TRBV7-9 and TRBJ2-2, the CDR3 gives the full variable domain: DTGVSQNPRHKITKRGQNVTFRCDPISEHNRLYWYRQTLGQGPEFLTYFQNEAQLEKSRLLSDRFSAERPKGSFSTLEIQRTEQGDSAMYLCASSPRGRHYTGELFFGEGSRLTVL.

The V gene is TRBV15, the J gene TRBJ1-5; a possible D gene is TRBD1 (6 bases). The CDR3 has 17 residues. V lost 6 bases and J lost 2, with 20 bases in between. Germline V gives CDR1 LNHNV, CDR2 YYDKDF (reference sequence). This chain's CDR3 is CATRDRDIPRGNQPQHF. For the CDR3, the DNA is TGTGCCACCAGGGACCGGGACATCCCCCGGGGCAATCAGCCCCAGCATTTT.

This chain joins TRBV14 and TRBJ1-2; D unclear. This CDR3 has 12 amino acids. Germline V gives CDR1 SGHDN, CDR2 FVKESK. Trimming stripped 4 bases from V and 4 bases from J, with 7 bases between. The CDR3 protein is CASSPGFYGYTF. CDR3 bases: TGTGCCAGCAGCCCGGGATTCTATGGCTACACCTTC.

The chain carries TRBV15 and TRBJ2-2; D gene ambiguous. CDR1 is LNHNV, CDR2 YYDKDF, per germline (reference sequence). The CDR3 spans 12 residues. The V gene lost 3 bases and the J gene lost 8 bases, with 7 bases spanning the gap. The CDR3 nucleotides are TGTGCCACCAGCAGTCTGGGGGGGGAGCTGTTTTTT. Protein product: CATSSLGGELFF.

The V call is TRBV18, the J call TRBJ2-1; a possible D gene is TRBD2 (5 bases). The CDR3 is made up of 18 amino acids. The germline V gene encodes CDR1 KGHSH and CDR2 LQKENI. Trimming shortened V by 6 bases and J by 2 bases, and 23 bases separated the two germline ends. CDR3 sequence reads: CASSAGSPIFTTYNEQFF. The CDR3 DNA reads TGTGCCAGCTCTGCGGGTAGCCCGATTTTTACCACCTACAATGAGCAGTTCTTC.

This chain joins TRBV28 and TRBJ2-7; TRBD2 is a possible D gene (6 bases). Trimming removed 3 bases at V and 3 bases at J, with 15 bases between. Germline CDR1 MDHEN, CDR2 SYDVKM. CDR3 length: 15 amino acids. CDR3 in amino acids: CASSLSLKGLYEQYF. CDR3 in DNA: TGTGCCAGCAGTTTGTCTCTTAAGGGACTCTACGAGCAGTACTTC.

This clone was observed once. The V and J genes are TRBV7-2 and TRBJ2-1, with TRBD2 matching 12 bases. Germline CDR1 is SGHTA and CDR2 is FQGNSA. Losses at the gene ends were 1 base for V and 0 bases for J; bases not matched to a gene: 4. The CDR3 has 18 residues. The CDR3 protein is CASSLDLAGGPSYNEQFF. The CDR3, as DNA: TGTGCCAGCAGCTTAGATCTAGCGGGAGGGCCCTCCTACAATGAGCAGTTCTTC.

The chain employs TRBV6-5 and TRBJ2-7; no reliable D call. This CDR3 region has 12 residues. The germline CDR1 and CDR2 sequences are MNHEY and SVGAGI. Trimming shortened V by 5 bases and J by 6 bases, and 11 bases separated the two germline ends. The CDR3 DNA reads TGTGCCAGCAGTGCCAGCGCGCTCGAGCAGTACTTC. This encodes CASSASALEQYF.

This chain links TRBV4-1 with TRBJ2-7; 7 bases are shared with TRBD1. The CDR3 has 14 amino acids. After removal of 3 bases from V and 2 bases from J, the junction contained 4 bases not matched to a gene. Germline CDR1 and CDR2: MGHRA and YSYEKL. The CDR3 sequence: CASSQDDRAYEQYF. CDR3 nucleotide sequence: TGCGCCAGCAGCCAGGATGACAGGGCCTACGAGCAGTACTTC.

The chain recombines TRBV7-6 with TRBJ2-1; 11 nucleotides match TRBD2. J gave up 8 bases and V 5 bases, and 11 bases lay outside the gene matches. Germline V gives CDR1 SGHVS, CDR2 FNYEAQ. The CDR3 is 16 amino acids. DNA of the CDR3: TGTGCCAGCAGCAACGAACTAGCGGGAGTAAGACATGAGCAGTTCTTC. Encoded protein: CASSNELAGVRHEQFF. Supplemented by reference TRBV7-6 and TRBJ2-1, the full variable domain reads GAGVSQSPRYKVTKRGQDVALRCDPISGHVSLYWYRQALGQGPEFLTYFNYEAQQDKSGLPNDRFSAERPEGSISTLTIQRTEQRDSAMYRCASSNELAGVRHEQFFGPGTRLTVL.

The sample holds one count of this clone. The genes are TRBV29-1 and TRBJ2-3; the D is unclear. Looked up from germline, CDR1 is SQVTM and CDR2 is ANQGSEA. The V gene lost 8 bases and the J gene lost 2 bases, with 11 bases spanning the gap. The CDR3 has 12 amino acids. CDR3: CSMAAFTDTQYF. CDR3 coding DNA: TGCAGCATGGCGGCCTTCACAGATACGCAGTATTTT.

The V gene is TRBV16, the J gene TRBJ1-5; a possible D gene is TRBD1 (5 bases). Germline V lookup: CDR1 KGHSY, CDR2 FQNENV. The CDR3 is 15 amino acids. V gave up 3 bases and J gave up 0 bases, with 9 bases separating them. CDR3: CASSQGGRSNQPQHF. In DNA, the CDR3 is TGTGCCAGCAGCCAGGGGGGACGTAGCAATCAGCCCCAGCATTTT.

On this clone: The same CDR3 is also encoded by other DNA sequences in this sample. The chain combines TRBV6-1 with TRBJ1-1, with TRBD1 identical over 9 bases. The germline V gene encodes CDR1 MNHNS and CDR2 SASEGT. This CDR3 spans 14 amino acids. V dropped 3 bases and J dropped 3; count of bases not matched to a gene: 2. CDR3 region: CASSEDRGYTEAFF. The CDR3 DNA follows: TGTGCCAGCAGTGAGGACAGGGGATACACTGAAGCTTTCTTT.

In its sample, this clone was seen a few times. CDR3: CASSPFSSGANVLTF. The DNA of the CDR3 is TGTGCCAGCAGTCCGTTTTCTTCTGGGGCCAACGTCCTGACTTTC. This chain uses TRBV27 with TRBJ2-6; D is undetermined. CDR3 length: 15 residues. Germline lookup yields CDR1 MNHEY and CDR2 SMNVEV (reference sequence). Trimming took off 5 bases at V and 1 base at J, with 9 bases between the two ends.

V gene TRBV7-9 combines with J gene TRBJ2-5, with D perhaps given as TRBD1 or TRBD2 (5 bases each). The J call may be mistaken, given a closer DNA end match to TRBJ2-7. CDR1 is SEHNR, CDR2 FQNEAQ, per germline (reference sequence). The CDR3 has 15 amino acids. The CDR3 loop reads CASSWVRGGEYEQYF. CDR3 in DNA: TGTGCCAGCAGCTGGGTGAGGGGTGGCGAATACGAGCAGTACTTC.